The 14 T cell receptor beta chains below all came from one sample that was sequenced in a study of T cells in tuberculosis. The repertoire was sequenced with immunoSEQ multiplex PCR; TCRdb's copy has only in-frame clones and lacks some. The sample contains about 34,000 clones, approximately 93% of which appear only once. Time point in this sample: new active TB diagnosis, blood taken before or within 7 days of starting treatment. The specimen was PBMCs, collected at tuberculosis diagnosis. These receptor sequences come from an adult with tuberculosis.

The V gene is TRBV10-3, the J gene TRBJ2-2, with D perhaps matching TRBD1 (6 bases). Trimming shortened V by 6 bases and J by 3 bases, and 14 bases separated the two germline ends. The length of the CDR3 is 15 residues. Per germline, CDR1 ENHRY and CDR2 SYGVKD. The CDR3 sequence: CAISEQGRDTGELFF. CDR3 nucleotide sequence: TGTGCCATCAGCGAACAGGGTAGGGACACCGGGGAGCTGTTTTTT.

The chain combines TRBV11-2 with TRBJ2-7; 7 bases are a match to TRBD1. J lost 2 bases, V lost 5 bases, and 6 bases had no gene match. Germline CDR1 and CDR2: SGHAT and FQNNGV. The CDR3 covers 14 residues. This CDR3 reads CASSLRDSTYEQYF. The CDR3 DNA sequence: TGTGCCAGCAGCCTCCGGGACAGTACCTACGAGCAGTACTTC.

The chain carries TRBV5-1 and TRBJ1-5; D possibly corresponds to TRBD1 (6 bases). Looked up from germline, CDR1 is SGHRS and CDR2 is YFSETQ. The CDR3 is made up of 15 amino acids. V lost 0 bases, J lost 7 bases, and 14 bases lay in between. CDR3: CASSLGPGGQQPQHF. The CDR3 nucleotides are TGCGCCAGCAGCTTGGGGCCCGGGGGGCAACAGCCCCAGCATTTT.

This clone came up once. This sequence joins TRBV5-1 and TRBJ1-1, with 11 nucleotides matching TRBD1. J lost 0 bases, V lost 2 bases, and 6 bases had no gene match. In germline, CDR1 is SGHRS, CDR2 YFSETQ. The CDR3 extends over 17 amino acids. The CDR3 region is CASSFGQGAWMNTEAFF. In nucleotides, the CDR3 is TGCGCCAGCAGCTTCGGACAGGGGGCGTGGATGAACACTGAAGCTTTCTTT. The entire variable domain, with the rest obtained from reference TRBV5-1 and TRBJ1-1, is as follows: KAGVTQTPRYLIKTRGQQVTLSCSPISGHRSVSWYQQTPGQGLQFLFEYFSETQRNKGNFPGRFSGRQFSNSRSEMNVSTLELGDSALYLCASSFGQGAWMNTEAFFGQGTRLTVV.

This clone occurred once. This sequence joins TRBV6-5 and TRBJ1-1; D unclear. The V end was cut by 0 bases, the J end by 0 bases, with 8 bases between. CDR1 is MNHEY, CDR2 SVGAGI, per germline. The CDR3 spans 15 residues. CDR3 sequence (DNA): TGTGCCAGCAGTTACTCCTCAGGATTGAACACTGAAGCTTTCTTT. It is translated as CASSYSSGLNTEAFF.

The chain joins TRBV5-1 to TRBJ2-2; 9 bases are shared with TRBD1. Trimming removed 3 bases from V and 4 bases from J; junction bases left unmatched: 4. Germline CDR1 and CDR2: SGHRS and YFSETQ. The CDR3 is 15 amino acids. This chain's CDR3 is CASSSGQGSTGELFF. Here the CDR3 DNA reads TGCGCCAGCAGCTCAGGACAGGGGAGCACCGGGGAGCTGTTTTTT.

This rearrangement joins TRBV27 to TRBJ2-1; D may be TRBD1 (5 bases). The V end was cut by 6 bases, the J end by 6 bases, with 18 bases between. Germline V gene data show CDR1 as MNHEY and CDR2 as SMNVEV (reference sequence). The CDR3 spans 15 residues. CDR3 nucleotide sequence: TGTGCCAGCAGGACCCTAGGGGCACGGGTCAATGAGCAGTTCTTC. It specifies CASRTLGARVNEQFF.

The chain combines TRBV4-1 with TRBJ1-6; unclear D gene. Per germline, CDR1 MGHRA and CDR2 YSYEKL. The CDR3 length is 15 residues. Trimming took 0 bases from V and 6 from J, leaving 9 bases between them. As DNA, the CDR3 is TGCGCCAGCAGCCAAGACCCTCCCTTTAATTCACCCCTCCACTTT. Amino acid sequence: CASSQDPPFNSPLHF.

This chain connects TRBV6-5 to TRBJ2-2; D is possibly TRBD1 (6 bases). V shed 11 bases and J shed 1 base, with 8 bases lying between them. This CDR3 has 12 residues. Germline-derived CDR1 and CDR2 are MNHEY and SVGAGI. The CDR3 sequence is CAAQGNTGELFF. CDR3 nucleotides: TGTGCCGCACAGGGGAACACCGGGGAGCTGTTTTTT.

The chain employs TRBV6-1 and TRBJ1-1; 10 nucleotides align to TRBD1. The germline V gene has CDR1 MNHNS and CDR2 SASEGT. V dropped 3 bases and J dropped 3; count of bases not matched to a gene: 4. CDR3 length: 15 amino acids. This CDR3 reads CASSELTGGYTEAFF. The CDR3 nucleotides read TGTGCCAGCAGTGAGCTGACAGGGGGCTACACTGAAGCTTTCTTT.

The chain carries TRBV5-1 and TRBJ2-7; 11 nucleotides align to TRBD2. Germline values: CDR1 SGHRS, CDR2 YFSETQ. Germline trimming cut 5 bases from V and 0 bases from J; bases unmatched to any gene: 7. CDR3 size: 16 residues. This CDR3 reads CASSGGLAGSSYEQYF. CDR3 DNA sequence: TGCGCCAGCAGTGGCGGACTAGCGGGCTCCTCCTACGAGCAGTACTTC.

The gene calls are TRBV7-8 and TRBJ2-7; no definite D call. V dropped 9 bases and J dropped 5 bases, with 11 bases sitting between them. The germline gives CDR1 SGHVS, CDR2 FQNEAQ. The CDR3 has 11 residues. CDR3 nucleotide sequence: TGTGCCAGGAAAAAGTCAGACGAGCAGTACTTC. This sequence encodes CARKKSDEQYF.

The CDR3 DNA reads TGCAGCGTGAGGAACGGACTCGACAATGAGCAGTTCTTC. It specifies CSVRNGLDNEQFF. The genes are TRBV29-1 and TRBJ2-1; D possibly corresponds to TRBD2 (5 bases). Germline assignment: CDR1 SQVTM and CDR2 ANQGSEA. V was clipped by 6 bases and J by 5 bases, with 14 bases between them. This CDR3 is 13 amino acids long.

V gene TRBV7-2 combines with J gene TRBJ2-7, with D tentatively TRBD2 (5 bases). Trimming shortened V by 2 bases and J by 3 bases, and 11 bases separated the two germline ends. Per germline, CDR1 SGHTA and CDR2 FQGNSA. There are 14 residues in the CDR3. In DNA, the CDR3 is TGTGCCAGCAGCTTAAGAGGGCCTAACTACGAGCAGTACTTC. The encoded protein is CASSLRGPNYEQYF.